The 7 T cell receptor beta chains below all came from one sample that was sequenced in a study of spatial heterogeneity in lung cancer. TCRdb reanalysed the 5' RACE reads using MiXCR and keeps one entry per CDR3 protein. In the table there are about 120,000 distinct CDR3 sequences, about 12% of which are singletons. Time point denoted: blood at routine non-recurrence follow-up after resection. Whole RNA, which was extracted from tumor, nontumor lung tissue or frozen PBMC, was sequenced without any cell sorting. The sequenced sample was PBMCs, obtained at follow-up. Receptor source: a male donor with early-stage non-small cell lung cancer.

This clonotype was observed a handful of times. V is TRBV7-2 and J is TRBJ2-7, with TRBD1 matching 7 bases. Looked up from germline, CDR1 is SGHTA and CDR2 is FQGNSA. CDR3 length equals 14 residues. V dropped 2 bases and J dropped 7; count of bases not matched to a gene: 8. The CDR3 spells CASSLRPGQMEQYF. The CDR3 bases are TGTGCCAGCAGCTTACGACCGGGACAGATGGAGCAGTACTTC.

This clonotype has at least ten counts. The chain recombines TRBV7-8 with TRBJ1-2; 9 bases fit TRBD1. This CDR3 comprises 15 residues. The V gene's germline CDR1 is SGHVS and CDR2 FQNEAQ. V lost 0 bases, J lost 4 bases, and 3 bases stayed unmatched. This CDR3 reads CASSLAGTGSYGYTF. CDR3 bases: TGTGCCAGCAGCTTAGCCGGGACAGGGAGCTATGGCTACACCTTC.

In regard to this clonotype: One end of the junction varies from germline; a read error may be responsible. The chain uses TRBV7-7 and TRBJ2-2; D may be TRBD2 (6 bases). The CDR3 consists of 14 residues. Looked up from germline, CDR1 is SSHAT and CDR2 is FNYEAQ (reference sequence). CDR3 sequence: CASSYGSGDGELFF. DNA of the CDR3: TGTGCTAGCAGCTATGGTTCGGGGGACGGGGAGCTGTTTTTT.

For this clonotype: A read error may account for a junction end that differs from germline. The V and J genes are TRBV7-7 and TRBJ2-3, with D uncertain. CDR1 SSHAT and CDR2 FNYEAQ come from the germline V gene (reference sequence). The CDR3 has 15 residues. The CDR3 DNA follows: TGTGCTAGCAGCTTACTATTTGGGAAAACAGATACGCAGTATTTT. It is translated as CASSLLFGKTDTQYF. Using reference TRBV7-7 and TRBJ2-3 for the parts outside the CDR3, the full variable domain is GAGVSQSPRYKVTKRGQDVTLRCDPISSHATLYWYQQALGQGPEFLTYFNYEAQPDKSGLPSDRFSAERPEGSISTLTIQRTEQRDSAMYRCASSLLFGKTDTQYFGPGTRLTVL.

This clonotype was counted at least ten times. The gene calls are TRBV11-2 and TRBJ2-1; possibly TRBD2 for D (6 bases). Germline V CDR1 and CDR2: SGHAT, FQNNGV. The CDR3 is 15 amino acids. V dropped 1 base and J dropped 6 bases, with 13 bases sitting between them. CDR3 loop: CASSLGGTARNEQFF. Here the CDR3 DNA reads TGTGCCAGCAGCTTAGGCGGGACCGCACGCAATGAGCAGTTCTTC.

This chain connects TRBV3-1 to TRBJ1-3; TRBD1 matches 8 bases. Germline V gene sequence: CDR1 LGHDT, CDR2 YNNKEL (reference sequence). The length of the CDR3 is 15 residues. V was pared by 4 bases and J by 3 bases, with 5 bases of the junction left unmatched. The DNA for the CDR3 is TGTGCCAGCAGCCCCAGGGGGCTTAGTGGAAACACCATATATTTT. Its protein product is CASSPRGLSGNTIYF.

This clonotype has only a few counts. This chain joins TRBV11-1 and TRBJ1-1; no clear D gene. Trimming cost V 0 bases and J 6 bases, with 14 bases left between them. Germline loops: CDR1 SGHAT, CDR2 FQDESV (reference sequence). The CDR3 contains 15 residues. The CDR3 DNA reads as TGTGCCAGCAGCTTAGCACTAAGGGCTGGGTCTGAAGCTTTCTTT. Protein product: CASSLALRAGSEAFF. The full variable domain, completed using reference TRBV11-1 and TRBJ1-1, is EAEVAQSPRYKITEKSQAVAFWCDPISGHATLYWYRQILGQGPELLVQFQDESVVDDSQLPKDRFSAERLKGVDSTLKIQPAELGDSAMYLCASSLALRAGSEAFFGQGTRLTVV.